This record covers a single T cell receptor (beta chain). Profiled with immunoSEQ multiplex PCR; TCRdb holds only in-frame clones, not every one. The table lists around 77,000 clones, more than 90% of them singletons, with 0.95% to 1.5% in the top ten. This entry comes from a study of T cell changes during pregnancy in multiple sclerosis. This receptor was identified in a female donor with multiple sclerosis, enrolled in a pregnancy study. Sequences were derived from peripheral blood, sampled in the third trimester of pregnancy.

The CDR3: CTSSHALGAGDSYEQYF. The CDR3 bases are TGCACCAGCAGCCATGCCCTAGGAGCGGGAGATAGCTACGAGCAGTACTTC. The chain combines TRBV1 with TRBJ2-5; whether TRBD2, the table's D call, matches the DNA was not checked. The DNA end favors TRBJ2-7, so the J call may be wrong. TRBV1 is recorded as a pseudogene. The CDR3 runs to 17 residues.